The sequence of this TCR beta chain was determined in a study of shared clonotypes between healthy human individuals. A single count supports this clone. The antigen remains undetermined. Findings of the study overall: At large depth, rarefaction still showed sorted-subset sequencing to be incomplete. Naive CD4 clonotype sharing across several donors was roughly 5%.

The ends were cut back, 5 bases at V and 0 bases at J, with 7 bases in the middle. The CDR3 is 13 residues long. Germline loops: CDR1 MDHEN, CDR2 SYDVKM. The deep-level immunoSEQ assay was used. The data were produced by immunoSEQ multiplex PCR, yet TCRdb's version contains in-frame clones alone and is incomplete. The data contain about 2 million clones, over 85% of them singletons. Naive CD8 cells lacked CD45RO and underwent positive selection for CCR7, leaving out terminally differentiated effector memory CD45RA+ cells. Study donors comprised healthy, HIV-negative adults devoid of recent acute infection or vaccination.

The chain recombines TRBV28 with TRBJ1-1; D not resolved. This receptor was taken from a man younger than 35 in good health. Sequenced sample: naive CD8+ T cells sorted from blood. In nucleotides, the CDR3 is TGTGCCAGCAGTCCGGAGATGAACACTGAAGCTTTCTTT. This sequence encodes CASSPEMNTEAFF.